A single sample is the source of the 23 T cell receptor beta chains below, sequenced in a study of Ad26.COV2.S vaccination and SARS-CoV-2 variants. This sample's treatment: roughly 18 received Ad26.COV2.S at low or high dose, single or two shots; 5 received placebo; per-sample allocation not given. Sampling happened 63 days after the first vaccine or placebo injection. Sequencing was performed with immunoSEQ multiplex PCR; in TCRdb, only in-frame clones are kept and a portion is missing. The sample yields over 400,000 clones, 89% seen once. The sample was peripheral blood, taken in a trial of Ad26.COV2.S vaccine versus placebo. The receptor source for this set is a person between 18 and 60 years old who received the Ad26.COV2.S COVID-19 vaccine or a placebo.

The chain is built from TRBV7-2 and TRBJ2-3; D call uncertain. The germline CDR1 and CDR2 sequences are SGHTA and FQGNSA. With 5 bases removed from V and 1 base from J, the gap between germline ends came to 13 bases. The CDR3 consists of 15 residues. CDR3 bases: TGTGCCAGCAGCCCTGGCCCTGGGGGCACAGATACGCAGTATTTT. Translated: CASSPGPGGTDTQYF.

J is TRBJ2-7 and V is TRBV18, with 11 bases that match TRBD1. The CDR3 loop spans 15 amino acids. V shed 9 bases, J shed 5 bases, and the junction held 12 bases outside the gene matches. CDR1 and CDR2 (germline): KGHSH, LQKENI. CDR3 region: CASKIGTGGADEQYF. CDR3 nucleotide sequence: TGTGCCAGTAAGATCGGGACAGGGGGGGCCGACGAGCAGTACTTC.

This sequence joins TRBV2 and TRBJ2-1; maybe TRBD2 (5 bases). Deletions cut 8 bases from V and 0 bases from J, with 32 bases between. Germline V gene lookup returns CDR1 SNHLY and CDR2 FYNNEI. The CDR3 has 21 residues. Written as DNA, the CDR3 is TGTGCCAGCCGTCGCGGTATCGAGGTCGCGAGGGCGAAGGGCTCCTACAATGAGCAGTTCTTC. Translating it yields CASRRGIEVARAKGSYNEQFF.

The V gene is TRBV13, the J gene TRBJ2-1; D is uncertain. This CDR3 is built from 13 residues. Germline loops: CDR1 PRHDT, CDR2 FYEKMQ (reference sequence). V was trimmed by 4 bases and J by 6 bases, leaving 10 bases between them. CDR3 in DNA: TGTGCCAGCAGCTCGATCTGGGGCAATGAGCAGTTCTTC. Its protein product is CASSSIWGNEQFF.

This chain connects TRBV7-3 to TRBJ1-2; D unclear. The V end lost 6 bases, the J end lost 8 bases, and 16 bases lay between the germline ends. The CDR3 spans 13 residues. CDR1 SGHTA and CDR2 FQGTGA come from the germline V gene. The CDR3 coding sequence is TGTGCCAGCAGAAGTACACCTTCGGAGGGCTACACCTTC. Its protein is CASRSTPSEGYTF.

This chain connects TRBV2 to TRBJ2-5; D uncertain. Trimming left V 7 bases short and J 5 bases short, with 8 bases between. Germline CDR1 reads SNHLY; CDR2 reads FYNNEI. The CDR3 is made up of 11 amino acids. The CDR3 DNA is TGTGCCAGCACCGTGGCGGAGACCCAGTACTTC. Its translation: CASTVAETQYF. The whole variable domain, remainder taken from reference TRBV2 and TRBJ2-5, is EPEVTQTPSHQVTQMGQEVILRCVPISNHLYFYWYRQILGQKVEFLVSFYNNEISEKSEIFDDQFSVERPDGSNFTLKIRSTKLEDSAMYFCASTVAETQYFGPGTRLLVL.

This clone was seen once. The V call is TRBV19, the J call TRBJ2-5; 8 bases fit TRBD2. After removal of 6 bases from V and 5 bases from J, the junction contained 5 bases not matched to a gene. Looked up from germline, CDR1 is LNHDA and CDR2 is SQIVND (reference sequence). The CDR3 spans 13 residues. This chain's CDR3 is CASRRGAGETQYF. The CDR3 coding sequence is TGTGCCAGTAGGCGGGGGGCCGGTGAGACCCAGTACTTC.

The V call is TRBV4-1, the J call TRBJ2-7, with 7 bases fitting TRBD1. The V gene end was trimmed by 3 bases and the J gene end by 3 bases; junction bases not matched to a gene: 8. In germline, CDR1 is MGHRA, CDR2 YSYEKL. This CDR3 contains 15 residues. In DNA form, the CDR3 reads TGCGCCAGCAGCCAGGCCTGGGGACAGATCTACGAGCAGTACGTC. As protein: CASSQAWGQIYEQYV.

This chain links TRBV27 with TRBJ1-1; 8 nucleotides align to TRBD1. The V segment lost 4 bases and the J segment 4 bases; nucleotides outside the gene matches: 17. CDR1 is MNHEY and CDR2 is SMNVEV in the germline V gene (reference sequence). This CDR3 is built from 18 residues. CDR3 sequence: CASSSRRGDRGMGTEAFF. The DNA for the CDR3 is TGTGCCAGCAGTTCCCGCCGGGGCGACAGGGGTATGGGCACTGAAGCTTTCTTT.

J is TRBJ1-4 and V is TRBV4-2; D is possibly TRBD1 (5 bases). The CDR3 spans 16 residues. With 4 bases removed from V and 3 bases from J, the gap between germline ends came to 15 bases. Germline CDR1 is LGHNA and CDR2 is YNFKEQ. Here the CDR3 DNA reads TGTGCCAGCAGCCGAGTACCCGTGGGGGCTAATGAAAAACTGTTTTTT. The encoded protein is CASSRVPVGANEKLFF.

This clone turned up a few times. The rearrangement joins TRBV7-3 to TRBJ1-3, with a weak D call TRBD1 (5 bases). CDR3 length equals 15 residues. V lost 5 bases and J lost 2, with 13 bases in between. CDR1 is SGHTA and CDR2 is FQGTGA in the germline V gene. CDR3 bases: TGTGCCAGCAGCCCGGGGGGAGGACCTGGAAACACCATATATTTT. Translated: CASSPGGGPGNTIYF. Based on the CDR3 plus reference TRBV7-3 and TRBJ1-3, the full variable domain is GAGVSQTPSNKVTEKGKYVELRCDPISGHTALYWYRQSLGQGPEFLIYFQGTGAADDSGLPNDRFFAVRPEGSVSTLKIQRTERGDSAVYLCASSPGGGPGNTIYFGEGSWLTVV.

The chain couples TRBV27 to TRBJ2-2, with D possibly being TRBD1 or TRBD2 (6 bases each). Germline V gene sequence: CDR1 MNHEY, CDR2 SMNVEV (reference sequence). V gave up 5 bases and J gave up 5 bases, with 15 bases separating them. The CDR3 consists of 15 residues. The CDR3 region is CASSTSRDITGELFF. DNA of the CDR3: TGTGCCAGCAGTACTAGCCGGGACATAACCGGGGAGCTGTTTTTT.

DNA of the CDR3: TGTGCCAGCAGCGGGGGACCGGAGTACTACGAGCAGTACTTC. Translation gives CASSGGPEYYEQYF. The J gene is TRBJ2-7, the V gene TRBV7-2, with D perhaps assigned TRBD1 or TRBD2 (5 bases each). Trimming removed 5 bases from V and 3 bases from J, with 14 bases in between. Germline V CDR1 and CDR2: SGHTA, FQGNSA. CDR3 length: 14 residues.

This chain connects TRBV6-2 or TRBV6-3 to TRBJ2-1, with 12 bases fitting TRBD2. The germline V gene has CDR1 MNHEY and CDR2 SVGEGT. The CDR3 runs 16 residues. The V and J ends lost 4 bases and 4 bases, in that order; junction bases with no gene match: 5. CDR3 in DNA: TGTGCCAGCAGTTCATGGACTAGCGGGGCTTACAATGAGCAGTTCTTC. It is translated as CASSSWTSGAYNEQFF.

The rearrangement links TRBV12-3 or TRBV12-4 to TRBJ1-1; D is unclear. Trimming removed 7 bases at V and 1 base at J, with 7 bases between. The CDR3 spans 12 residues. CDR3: CASMWGNTEAFF. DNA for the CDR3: TGTGCCAGCATGTGGGGGAACACTGAAGCTTTCTTT.

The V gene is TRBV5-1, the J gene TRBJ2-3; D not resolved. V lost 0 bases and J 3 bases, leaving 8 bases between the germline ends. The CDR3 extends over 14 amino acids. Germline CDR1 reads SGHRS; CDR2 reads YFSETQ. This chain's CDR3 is CASSLEFRTDTQYF. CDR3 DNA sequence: TGCGCCAGCAGCTTGGAATTCAGGACAGATACGCAGTATTTT.

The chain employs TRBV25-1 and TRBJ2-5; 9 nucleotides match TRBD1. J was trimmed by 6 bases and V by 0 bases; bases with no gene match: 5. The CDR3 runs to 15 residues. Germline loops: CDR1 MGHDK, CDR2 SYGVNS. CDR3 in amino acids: CASSEYSGQGQTQYF. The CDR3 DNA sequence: TGTGCCAGCAGTGAATATTCGGGACAGGGACAGACCCAGTACTTC.

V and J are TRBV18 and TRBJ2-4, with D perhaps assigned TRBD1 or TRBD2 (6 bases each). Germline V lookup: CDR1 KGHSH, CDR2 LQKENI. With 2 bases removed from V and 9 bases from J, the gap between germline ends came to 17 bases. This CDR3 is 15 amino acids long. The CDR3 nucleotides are TGTGCCAGCTCACCATCGTTGAGGGGGGATGGCATTCAGTACTTC. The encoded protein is CASSPSLRGDGIQYF. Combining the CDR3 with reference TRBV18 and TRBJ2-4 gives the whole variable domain NAGVMQNPRHLVRRRGQEARLRCSPMKGHSHVYWYRQLPEEGLKFMVYLQKENIIDESGMPKERFSAEFPKEGPSILRIQQVVRGDSAAYFCASSPSLRGDGIQYFGAGTRLSVL.

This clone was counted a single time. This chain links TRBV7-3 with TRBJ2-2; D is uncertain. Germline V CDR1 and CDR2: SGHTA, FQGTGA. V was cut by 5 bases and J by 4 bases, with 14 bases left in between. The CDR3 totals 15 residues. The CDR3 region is CASSLAPFPTGELFF. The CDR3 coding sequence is TGTGCCAGCAGCCTGGCCCCCTTTCCCACCGGGGAGCTGTTTTTT. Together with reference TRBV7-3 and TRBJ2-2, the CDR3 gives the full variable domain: GAGVSQTPSNKVTEKGKYVELRCDPISGHTALYWYRQSLGQGPEFLIYFQGTGAADDSGLPNDRFFAVRPEGSVSTLKIQRTERGDSAVYLCASSLAPFPTGELFFGEGSRLTVL.

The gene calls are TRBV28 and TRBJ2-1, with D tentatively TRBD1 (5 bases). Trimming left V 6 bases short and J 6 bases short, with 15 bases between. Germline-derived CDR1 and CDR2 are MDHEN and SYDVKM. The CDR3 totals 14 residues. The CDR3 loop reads CASRSPGSGNEQFF. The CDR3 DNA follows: TGTGCCAGCAGATCACCAGGGTCTGGCAATGAGCAGTTCTTC.

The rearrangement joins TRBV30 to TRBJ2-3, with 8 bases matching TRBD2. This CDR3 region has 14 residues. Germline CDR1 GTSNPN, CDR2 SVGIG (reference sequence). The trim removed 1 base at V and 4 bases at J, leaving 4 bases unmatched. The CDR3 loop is CAWSGVAGSDTQYF. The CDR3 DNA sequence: TGTGCCTGGAGTGGAGTAGCGGGGTCAGATACGCAGTATTTT.

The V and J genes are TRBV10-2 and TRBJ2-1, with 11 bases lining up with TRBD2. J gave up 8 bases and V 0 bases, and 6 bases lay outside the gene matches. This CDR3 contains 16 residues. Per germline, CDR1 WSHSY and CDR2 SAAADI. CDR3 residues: CASSESSGRAGYEQFF. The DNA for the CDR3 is TGCGCCAGCAGTGAGTCTAGCGGGAGGGCCGGCTATGAGCAGTTCTTC.

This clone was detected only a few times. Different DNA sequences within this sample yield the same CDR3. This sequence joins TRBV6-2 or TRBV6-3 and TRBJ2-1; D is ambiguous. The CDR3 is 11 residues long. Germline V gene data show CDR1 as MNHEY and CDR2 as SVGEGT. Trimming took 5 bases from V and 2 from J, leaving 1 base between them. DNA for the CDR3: TGTGCCAGCAGTCCCTACAATGAGCAGTTCTTC. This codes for CASSPYNEQFF.